This record concerns one T cell receptor (beta chain) sequence. What it binds is unknown. The sample belongs to a study of T cell responses to AZD1222 COVID-19 vaccine. Points from the study as a whole: Across spike, vaccine-associated CD4 TCRs were found, dominant at 160-218 and 743-854. Repertoire collection took place solely once the T cell response had peaked. Clonal diversity may have been underestimated in mostly white British donors.

Sequencing was performed with immunoSEQ multiplex PCR; in TCRdb, only in-frame clones are kept and a portion is missing. Counted here are around 150,000 clones, 90% to 95% occurring once; the ten biggest clones make up about 2.5%. The clonotype comes from an adult in good health. The source was peripheral blood, collected on day 0 of AZD1222 vaccination.

This chain's CDR3 is CASSPKRSGRGEETQYF. The CDR3 DNA is TGTGCCAGCAGCCCAAAGAGAAGCGGGAGGGGGGAAGAGACCCAGTACTTC. J is TRBJ2-5 and V is TRBV5-4, with 10 bases matching TRBD2. CDR3 length equals 17 residues. The germline V gene has CDR1 SGHNT and CDR2 YYREEE (reference sequence). The V gene end was trimmed by 4 bases and the J gene end by 3 bases; junction bases not matched to a gene: 12.